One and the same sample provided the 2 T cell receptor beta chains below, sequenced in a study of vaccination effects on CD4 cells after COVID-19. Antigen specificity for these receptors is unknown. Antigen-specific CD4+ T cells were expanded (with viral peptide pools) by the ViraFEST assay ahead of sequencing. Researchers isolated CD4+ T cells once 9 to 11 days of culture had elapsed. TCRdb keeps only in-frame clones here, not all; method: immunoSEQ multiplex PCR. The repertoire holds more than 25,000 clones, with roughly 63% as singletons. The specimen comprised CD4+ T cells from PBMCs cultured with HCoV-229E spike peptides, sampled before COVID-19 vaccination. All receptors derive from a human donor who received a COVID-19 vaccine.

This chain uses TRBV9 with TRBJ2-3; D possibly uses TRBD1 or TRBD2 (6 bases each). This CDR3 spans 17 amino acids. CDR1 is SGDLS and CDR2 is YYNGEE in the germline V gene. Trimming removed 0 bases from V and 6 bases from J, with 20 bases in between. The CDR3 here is CASSVGLGARGGDTQYF. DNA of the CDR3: TGTGCCAGCAGCGTAGGTCTGGGAGCCAGGGGAGGCGATACGCAGTATTTT. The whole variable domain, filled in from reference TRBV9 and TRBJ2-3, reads DSGVTQTPKHLITATGQRVTLRCSPRSGDLSVYWYQQSLDQGLQFLIQYYNGEERAKGNILERFSAQQFPDLHSELNLSSLELGDSALYFCASSVGLGARGGDTQYFGPGTRLTVL.

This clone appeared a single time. CDR3 amino acids: CASSSLGGSGRRGEQYF. The CDR3 nucleotides read TGTGCCAGCAGTTCCCTGGGGGGTAGCGGGAGGCGCGGCGAGCAGTACTTC. The rearrangement links TRBV27 to TRBJ2-7, with 10 nucleotides matching TRBD2. V lost 4 bases to trimming and J lost 6 bases; unmatched junction nucleotides: 15. In germline, CDR1 is MNHEY, CDR2 SMNVEV (reference sequence). This CDR3 has 17 amino acids.